This T cell receptor (beta chain) is from a study of blood T cell repertoires in COVID-19. A remark on this clone: The junction shows a germline mismatch at one end, possibly a read error. Additional DNA sequences in this sample encode the identical CDR3.

Here immunoSEQ multiplex PCR was the method, and the copy in TCRdb shows in-frame clones only, minus some. The repertoire holds approximately 190,000 clones, with about 90% as singletons. The clonotype comes from a man aged 60 to 75 with active or convalescent COVID-19. The specimen sequenced was peripheral blood.

DNA for the CDR3: TGTGCCAGCAGTCGGTTCCGGGACAGAATCTATAATTCGCCCCTCCACTTT. Translating it yields CASSRFRDRIYNSPLHF. This chain uses TRBV6-6 with TRBJ1-6, with 7 nucleotides matching TRBD1. The CDR3 is 17 amino acids. CDR1 and CDR2 from the germline V gene are MNHNY and SVGAGI (reference sequence).